Shown below are 6 T cell receptor beta chains from a single sample sequenced in a study of blood T cell repertoires in COVID-19 (dated by TCRdb to the early 2020s). The library was built by means of the immunoSEQ multiplex PCR assay. The clones in this table, taken by TCRdb from immuneACCESS, are in-frame only. Not every clone is retained; where verified, under half of the shortfall comes from an unresolved V gene, and the cause of the rest is unknown. This sample comprises some 250,000 clones, roughly nine tenths of them detected only once. 6.2% of the sample lies in the top ten. Sequenced input: peripheral blood. The source is a man aged 60 to 69 with acute or convalescent COVID-19.

The V gene is TRBV11-2, the J gene TRBJ2-7, with D maybe TRBD1 (6 bases). V shed 1 base and J shed 3 bases, with 13 bases lying between them. Germline CDR1 SGHAT, CDR2 FQNNGV. The CDR3 sequence is 15 residues long. CDR3 residues: CASSLVAGANYEQYF. In DNA form, the CDR3 reads TGTGCCAGCAGCTTAGTAGCAGGGGCTAACTACGAGCAGTACTTC.

Remarks on this clone: The same CDR3 can be traced to other DNA sequences in this sample. CDR3 coding DNA: TGTGCCAGCAGTTCCCAGGGTTACGGCTACACCTTC. This translates into CASSSQGYGYTF. This chain links TRBV6-2 or TRBV6-3 with TRBJ1-2, with D possibly matching TRBD1 (5 bases). CDR3 size: 12 residues. Germline V gene sequence: CDR1 MNHEY, CDR2 SVGEGT. V was clipped by 4 bases and J by 8 bases, with 11 bases between them.

The chain carries TRBV11-2 and TRBJ2-3; 11 bases match TRBD2. Per germline, CDR1 SGHAT and CDR2 FQNNGV. Trimming took 5 bases from V and 5 from J; bases not matched to a gene: 9. This CDR3 contains 16 residues. The CDR3 nucleotides are TGTGCCAGCAGCACCATAGCGGGAGGGCCGGGAGATACGCAGTATTTT. Its protein product is CASSTIAGGPGDTQYF.

The J gene is TRBJ2-7, the V gene TRBV5-4; TRBD2 agrees at 10 bases. Trimming removed 0 bases from V and 3 bases from J; junction bases left unmatched: 12. The CDR3 length is 18 residues. Per germline, CDR1 SGHNT and CDR2 YYREEE (reference sequence). In nucleotides, the CDR3 is TGTGCCAGCAGCTTGGCCGGTCTAGCGGGAGTGTTAATCTACGAGCAGTACTTC. Its protein is CASSLAGLAGVLIYEQYF.

V gene TRBV3-1 (or the pseudogene TRBV3-2) combines with J gene TRBJ1-1, with D possibly TRBD1 on 6 matching bases. With 4 bases removed from V and 9 bases from J, the gap between germline ends came to 9 bases. The germline V gene encodes CDR1 LGHDT and CDR2 YNNKEL (reference sequence). CDR3 length: 11 residues. The CDR3: CASSPGTQAFF. The CDR3 DNA sequence: TGTGCCAGCAGCCCAGGGACACAAGCTTTCTTT.

This clone showed up just once. The chain combines TRBV6-6 with TRBJ1-1, with TRBD1 identical over 8 bases. The CDR3 contains 15 residues. Per germline, CDR1 MNHNY and CDR2 SVGAGI (reference sequence). V trimming: 0 bases; J trimming: 2 bases; junction bases outside the gene matches: 2. The CDR3 loop reads CASSYSGTGNTEAFF. The CDR3 coding sequence is TGTGCCAGCAGTTACTCAGGGACAGGTAACACTGAAGCTTTCTTT.